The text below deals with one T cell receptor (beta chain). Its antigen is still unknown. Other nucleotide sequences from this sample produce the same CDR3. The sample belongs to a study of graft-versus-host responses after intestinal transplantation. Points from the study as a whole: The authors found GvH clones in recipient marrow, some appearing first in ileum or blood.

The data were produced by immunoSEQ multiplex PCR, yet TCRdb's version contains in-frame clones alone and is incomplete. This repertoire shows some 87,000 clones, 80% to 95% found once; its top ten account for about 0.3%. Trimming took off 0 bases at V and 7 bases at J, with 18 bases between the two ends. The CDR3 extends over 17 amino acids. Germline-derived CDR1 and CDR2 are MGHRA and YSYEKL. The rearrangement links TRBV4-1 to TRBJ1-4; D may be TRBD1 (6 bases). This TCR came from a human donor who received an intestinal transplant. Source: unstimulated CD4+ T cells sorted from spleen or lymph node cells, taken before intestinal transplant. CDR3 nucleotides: TGCGCCAGCAGCCAAGATGGGATGGGGGGGCGGGCTGAAAAACTGTTTTTT. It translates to CASSQDGMGGRAEKLFF.